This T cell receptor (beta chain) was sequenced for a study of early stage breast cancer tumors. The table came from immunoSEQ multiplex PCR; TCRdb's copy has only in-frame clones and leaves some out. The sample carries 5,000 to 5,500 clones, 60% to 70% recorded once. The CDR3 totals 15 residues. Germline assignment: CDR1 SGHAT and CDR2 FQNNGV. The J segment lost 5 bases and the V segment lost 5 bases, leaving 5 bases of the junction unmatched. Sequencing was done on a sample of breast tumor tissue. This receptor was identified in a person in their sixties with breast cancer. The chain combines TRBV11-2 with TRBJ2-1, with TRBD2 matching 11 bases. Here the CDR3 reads CASSATSGSHNEQFF. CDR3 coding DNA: TGTGCCAGCAGCGCAACTAGCGGGAGCCACAATGAGCAGTTCTTC. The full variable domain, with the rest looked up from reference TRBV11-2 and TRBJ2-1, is EAGVAQSPRYKIIEKRQSVAFWCNPISGHATLYWYQQILGQGPKLLIQFQNNGVVDDSQLPKDRFSAERLKGVDSTLKIQPAKLEDSAVYLCASSATSGSHNEQFFGPGTRLTVL.